This T cell receptor (beta chain) is from a study of a mutant IDH1 vaccine in newly diagnosed glioma. Study as a whole: Following radiotherapy alone, or alongside temozolomide cycles, vaccination was started after an interval of 4-6 weeks. There were approximately 62% males and about 38% females among treated patients, whose mean age was about 44 years.

With respect to this clone: The antigen is undetermined.

General observations from the study: The vaccine induced immune responses, and these occurred in around 93% of patients.

The time point here: week 11, during vaccination. Vaccine doses each comprised 300 ug of mutant IDH1 20-mer peptide, with topical imiquimod. In every donor, the tumor was a new WHO grade 3 or 4 IDH1-mutant, ATRX-lost astrocytoma. Libraries were prepared by immunoSEQ multiplex PCR; TCRdb keeps only in-frame clonotypes and omits some of them. The data contain about 40,000 clones, 65% to 85% of them singletons. The junction had 10 bases not matched to a gene; V was cut back by 0 bases and J by 2 bases. The CDR3 totals 18 residues. In germline, CDR1 is LGHNA, CDR2 YSLEER. The TCR sequence derives from a man aged 35 to 55 with glioma. V and J are TRBV4-3 and TRBJ2-7; 10 nucleotides line up with TRBD2. Specimen: PBMCs, collected from a glioma patient whose treatment included an IDH1 peptide vaccine. The CDR3 region has the DNA TGCGCCAGCAGCCAAGACAACGCTTTAGCGGGAGGTACCTACGAGCAGTACTTC. Protein product: CASSQDNALAGGTYEQYF.